The clone carrying this T cell receptor (beta chain) showed up just a few times. Its matching antigen is unknown. Reverse transcribing all isolated RNA meant expressed TCRB transcripts were sequenced. Repertoires were generated with immunoSEQ multiplex PCR, while TCRdb's copy carries only in-frame clones and drops some. The profile covers 630,000 or so clones, with about 14% appearing a single time and 0.035% to 0.045% taken by the ten largest. The data originate from a study of beta chain features in type 1 diabetes. Study-wide points: Moderate but significant shortening of TCRB CDR3s was recorded in all four CD4+ subsets from Type 1 diabetes patients. Junctions at VDJ sites from type 1 diabetes patients had fewer insertions and more deletions. For patients and controls alike, PCR might favor shorter templates to the same degree. A closer apparent resemblance between naive, central memory and Treg TCRB repertoires was seen in patients than in healthy donors.

Staining for CD45RO/CCR7/CD25/CD127/CD95/CD27 allowed sorting of CD4+ naive, central memory, regulatory and stem cell-like memory cells. This receptor was identified in a man aged 18 to 30 with type 1 diabetes. Sequencing was performed on naive CD4+ T cells from blood.

CDR3 region: CAWSMITENTF. The CDR3 DNA follows: TGTGCCTGGAGTATGATCACGGAGAACACCTTC. The chain is built from TRBV30 and TRBJ1-2; D is unclear. With 2 bases removed from V and 12 bases from J, the gap between germline ends came to 13 bases. CDR3 length: 11 residues. Per the germline V gene, CDR1 is GTSNPN and CDR2 is SVGIG (reference sequence). Complete variable domain (other parts from reference TRBV30 and TRBJ1-2): SQTIHQWPATLVQPVGSPLSLECTVEGTSNPNLYWYRQAAGRGLQLLFYSVGIGQISSEVPQNLSASRPQDRQFILSSKKLLLSDSGFYLCAWSMITENTFGSGTRLTVV.